The 32 T cell receptor beta chains listed next were all sequenced from one sample in a study of blood T cell repertoires in COVID-19. Generated by immunoSEQ multiplex PCR, the TCRdb table keeps only in-frame clones and is missing some. Among around 100,000 clones listed, about 86% were seen once. Sequencing used peripheral blood. These TCRs come from an older man with acute or convalescent COVID-19.

V usage is TRBV7-2 and J usage is TRBJ2-5, with a tentative D call TRBD1 (5 bases). V lost 6 bases and J lost 5, with 16 bases in between. Germline loops: CDR1 SGHTA, CDR2 FQGNSA. The CDR3 runs to 14 residues. The DNA for the CDR3 is TGTGCCAGCAGAATAGGGGTGCATCTTGAGACCCAGTACTTC. Protein: CASRIGVHLETQYF.

The chain is built from TRBV4-2 and TRBJ2-7; 9 bases map to TRBD1. In germline, CDR1 is LGHNA, CDR2 YNFKEQ. V was clipped by 4 bases and J by 4 bases; unmatched bases: 5. The CDR3 runs 14 residues. The CDR3 DNA reads as TGTGCCAGCAGCCCCGGGACAGGGTTGTACGAGCAGTACTTC. Translated: CASSPGTGLYEQYF.

J is TRBJ2-5 and V is TRBV7-2, with 13 nucleotides matching TRBD2. The length of the CDR3 is 16 residues. Germline V lookup: CDR1 SGHTA, CDR2 FQGNSA. V lost 5 bases to trimming and J lost 1 base; unmatched junction nucleotides: 4. The CDR3 DNA sequence: TGTGCCAGCAGCCGCCGACTAGCGGGAGGCCAAGAGACCCAGTACTTC. Protein: CASSRRLAGGQETQYF. Full variable domain (missing parts from reference TRBV7-2 and TRBJ2-5): GAGVSQSPSNKVTEKGKDVELRCDPISGHTALYWYRQSLGQGLEFLIYFQGNSAPDKSGLPSDRFSAERTGGSVSTLTIQRTQQEDSAVYLCASSRRLAGGQETQYFGPGTRLLVL.

The rearrangement uses TRBV18 and TRBJ2-3, with D possibly TRBD2 on 7 matching bases. The CDR3 covers 17 residues. Trimming left V 1 base short and J 1 base short, with 15 bases between. Germline-derived CDR1 and CDR2 are KGHSH and LQKENI. This chain's CDR3 is CASSPRPGGAGTDTQYF. As DNA, the CDR3 is TGTGCCAGCTCACCACGACCTGGGGGGGCTGGCACAGATACGCAGTATTTT.

This chain joins TRBV27 and TRBJ2-2; no clear D. This CDR3 has 15 residues. Germline-derived CDR1 and CDR2 are MNHEY and SMNVEV (reference sequence). The V gene lost 2 bases and the J gene lost 4 bases, with 11 bases spanning the gap. The CDR3 nucleotides read TGTGCCAGCAGTTTAGTGGCTGCTCGCACCGGGGAGCTGTTTTTT. Encoded protein: CASSLVAARTGELFF.

This clone showed up just a few times. J is TRBJ1-6 and V is TRBV6-5; the match to TRBD1 covers 7 bases. V gave up 6 bases and J gave up 5 bases; unmatched junction bases: 7. This CDR3 contains 15 residues. Germline V gene lookup returns CDR1 MNHEY and CDR2 SVGAGI. The CDR3 DNA reads TGTGCCAGCAGAGCGACAGGGCCGGATAATTCACCCCTCCACTTT. Protein: CASRATGPDNSPLHF.

This clone was seen once. The J gene is TRBJ2-3, the V gene TRBV18; TRBD1 aligns across 8 bases. Unmatched junction bases numbered 5, after V lost 3 bases and J lost 6 bases. The CDR3 sequence is 14 residues long. The germline V gene has CDR1 KGHSH and CDR2 LQKENI. CDR3 coding DNA: TGTGCCAGCTCACCGGACAGGGCGAGGGATACGCAGTATTTT. Its translation is CASSPDRARDTQYF.

This clone appeared a few times. The chain carries TRBV28 and TRBJ1-5, with a weak D call TRBD1 (6 bases). Trimming stripped 6 bases from V and 1 base from J, with 10 bases between. Germline-derived CDR1 and CDR2 are MDHEN and SYDVKM. This CDR3 spans 14 amino acids. The CDR3 protein is CASRKTGSNQPQHF. DNA of the CDR3: TGTGCCAGCAGAAAGACAGGAAGCAATCAGCCCCAGCATTTT. The variable domain in full, completed from reference TRBV28 and TRBJ1-5, reads DVKVTQSSRYLVKRTGEKVFLECVQDMDHENMFWYRQDPGLGLRLIYFSYDVKMKEKGDIPEGYSVSREKKERFSLILESASTNQTSMYLCASRKTGSNQPQHFGDGTRLSIL.

This chain joins TRBV10-1 and TRBJ1-2; weak D call: TRBD1 (6 bases). V was trimmed by 5 bases and J by 6 bases, leaving 10 bases between them. The germline gives CDR1 WNHNN, CDR2 SYGVQD (reference sequence). This CDR3 contains 12 residues. The CDR3 region has the DNA TGCGCCAGCAGTCTCACAGGGAATGGCTACACCTTC. This encodes CASSLTGNGYTF.

The chain carries TRBV21-1 and TRBJ2-1; TRBD2 is taken as the D call from the table, unchecked against the DNA. TRBV21-1 is a recognized pseudogene. This CDR3 spans 16 amino acids. CDR3 nucleotides: TGTGCCAGCAGCAAATCTGAGCGGGAGACCGGCAATGAGCAGTTCTTC. Its translation: CASSKSERETGNEQFF.

This clone was detected once. The V gene is TRBV11-2, the J gene TRBJ1-4; D gene ambiguous. CDR1 and CDR2 from the germline V gene are SGHAT and FQNNGV. V was trimmed by 0 bases and J by 4 bases, leaving 6 bases between them. The CDR3 has 14 amino acids. CDR3 sequence (DNA): TGTGCCAGCAGCTTAGACAGGATTAATGAAAAACTGTTTTTT. Its translation is CASSLDRINEKLFF.

The chain uses TRBV9 and TRBJ2-1, with a tentative D call TRBD2 (5 bases). The V end lost 4 bases, the J end lost 5 bases, and 16 bases lay between the germline ends. The CDR3 contains 15 residues. Germline V gene lookup returns CDR1 SGDLS and CDR2 YYNGEE. This chain's CDR3 is CASSSQTTINNEQFF. In DNA form, the CDR3 reads TGTGCCAGCAGCTCACAAACGACTATTAACAATGAGCAGTTCTTC. Supplemented by reference TRBV9 and TRBJ2-1, the full variable domain reads DSGVTQTPKHLITATGQRVTLRCSPRSGDLSVYWYQQSLDQGLQFLIQYYNGEERAKGNILERFSAQQFPDLHSELNLSSLELGDSALYFCASSSQTTINNEQFFGPGTRLTVL.

This clone appeared a single time. The chain joins TRBV5-6 to TRBJ2-3, with 11 bases matching TRBD2. V dropped 2 bases and J dropped 5; count of bases not matched to a gene: 7. Germline CDR1 SGHDT, CDR2 YYEEEE. The CDR3 covers 16 residues. Here the CDR3 reads CASSFSGRALGDTQYF. As DNA, the CDR3 is TGTGCCAGCAGCTTTAGCGGGAGGGCACTTGGAGATACGCAGTATTTT.

CDR3 loop: CASSHTSARGYEQYF. DNA of the CDR3: TGCGCCAGCAGCCATACTAGCGCCCGGGGCTACGAGCAGTACTTC. V usage is TRBV4-1 and J usage is TRBJ2-7; 7 bases are a match to TRBD2. V trimming: 3 bases; J trimming: 3 bases; junction bases outside the gene matches: 8. Germline V gene sequence: CDR1 MGHRA, CDR2 YSYEKL. The CDR3 consists of 15 residues.

The table lists this clone with a count of one. The rearrangement uses TRBV6-4 and TRBJ2-1; 10 bases match TRBD1. Germline V gives CDR1 MRHNA, CDR2 SNTAGT. There are 17 residues in the CDR3. J lost 4 bases, V lost 5 bases, and 11 bases had no gene match. CDR3 sequence: CASSKKTGTGEYNEQFF. CDR3 coding DNA: TGTGCCAGCAGTAAAAAGACCGGGACAGGGGAGTACAATGAGCAGTTCTTC.

The J gene is TRBJ2-7, the V gene TRBV4-3, with a weak D call TRBD2 (6 bases). This CDR3 is built from 16 residues. The V end lost 1 base, the J end lost 3 bases, and 16 bases lay between the germline ends. Germline lookup yields CDR1 LGHNA and CDR2 YSLEER. The CDR3 DNA follows: TGCGCCAGCAGCCAAGGAGTTGGGGGAGGAGGCTACGAGCAGTACTTC. It yields the protein CASSQGVGGGGYEQYF.

The J gene is TRBJ2-3, the V gene TRBV19; 13 nucleotides align to TRBD2. Germline trimming cut 5 bases from V and 3 bases from J; bases unmatched to any gene: 5. CDR1 and CDR2 (germline): LNHDA, SQIVND (reference sequence). The CDR3 has 16 residues. CDR3: CASSSTSGRGTDTQYF. The CDR3 nucleotides are TGTGCCAGTAGTTCTACTAGCGGGAGGGGGACAGATACGCAGTATTTT.

This clone showed up just a few times. This chain uses TRBV6-5 with TRBJ1-3; 8 nucleotides align to TRBD1. CDR3 length: 14 residues. Germline lookup yields CDR1 MNHEY and CDR2 SVGAGI. With V trimmed by 7 bases and J by 4 bases, 6 bases remained unmatched. CDR3 residues: CASKAGGAGNTIYF. Here the CDR3 DNA reads TGTGCCAGCAAGGCAGGGGGCGCGGGAAACACCATATATTTT.

The chain joins TRBV7-9 to TRBJ1-6, with TRBD1 as a possible D gene (6 bases). The V gene's germline CDR1 is SEHNR and CDR2 FQNEAQ (reference sequence). The CDR3 is 15 amino acids. The V end was cut by 5 bases, the J end by 5 bases, with 13 bases between. CDR3 DNA: TGTGCCAGCAGCGAAAGACCAGGGGATAATTCACCCCTCCACTTT. Residues: CASSERPGDNSPLHF. Complete variable domain (other parts from reference TRBV7-9 and TRBJ1-6): DTGVSQNPRHKITKRGQNVTFRCDPISEHNRLYWYRQTLGQGPEFLTYFQNEAQLEKSRLLSDRFSAERPKGSFSTLEIQRTEQGDSAMYLCASSERPGDNSPLHFGNGTRLTVT.

The chain recombines TRBV29-1 with TRBJ1-1; unclear D gene. Germline V gene data show CDR1 as SQVTM and CDR2 as ANQGSEA. The CDR3 spans 14 residues. The V end lost 6 bases, the J end lost 1 base, and 15 bases lay between the germline ends. CDR3 sequence (DNA): TGCAGCGTCCGACGCGGGGTAGGGAACACTGAAGCTTTCTTT. Its translation: CSVRRGVGNTEAFF. Looking up the rest from reference TRBV29-1 and TRBJ1-1 gives the full variable domain: SAVISQKPSRDICQRGTSLTIQCQVDSQVTMMFWYRQQPGQSLTLIATANQGSEATYESGFVIDKFPISRPNLTFSTLTVSNMSPEDSSIYLCSVRRGVGNTEAFFGQGTRLTVV.

The V call is TRBV27, the J call TRBJ2-1; 8 bases map to TRBD2. The CDR3 loop spans 19 amino acids. The J segment lost 7 bases and the V segment lost 5 bases, leaving 22 bases of the junction unmatched. Per the germline V gene, CDR1 is MNHEY and CDR2 is SMNVEV (reference sequence). CDR3 coding DNA: TGTGCCAGCAGTCTCTCCGGGACTAGATTAATTAATGGAGGGAATGAGCAGTTCTTC. As protein: CASSLSGTRLINGGNEQFF.

The rearrangement joins TRBV19 to TRBJ2-1, with no clear D. The CDR3 is made up of 12 amino acids. The germline V gene has CDR1 LNHDA and CDR2 SQIVND (reference sequence). Trimming took 1 base from V and 5 from J, leaving 3 bases between them. CDR3 sequence: CASSIANNEQFF. The CDR3 region has the DNA TGTGCCAGTAGTATAGCAAACAATGAGCAGTTCTTC.

The V call is TRBV20-1, the J call TRBJ2-3, with D hard to call. Deletions cut 3 bases from V and 0 bases from J, with 4 bases between. Looked up from germline, CDR1 is DFQATT and CDR2 is SNEGSKA (reference sequence). The CDR3 is made up of 12 amino acids. Here the CDR3 reads CSASQSTDTQYF. CDR3 bases: TGCAGTGCTAGTCAGAGCACAGATACGCAGTATTTT.

The V gene is TRBV11-3, the J gene TRBJ2-5; 7 nucleotides line up with TRBD1. Germline CDR1 is SGHNT and CDR2 is YENEEA. V dropped 1 base and J dropped 4; count of bases not matched to a gene: 3. There are 14 residues in the CDR3. The CDR3 nucleotides read TGTGCCAGCAGCTTAGGGGGACAGATAGAGACCCAGTACTTC. Its translation is CASSLGGQIETQYF.

The V gene is TRBV9, the J gene TRBJ2-5, with a tentative D call TRBD1 (6 bases). Germline V lookup: CDR1 SGDLS, CDR2 YYNGEE. Trimming removed 3 bases from V and 6 bases from J, with 18 bases in between. CDR3 size: 15 residues. In nucleotides, the CDR3 is TGTGCCAGCAGCGAGACACCAGGGGACGGACAGACCCAGTACTTC. It codes for CASSETPGDGQTQYF.

This chain uses TRBV19 with TRBJ2-5; perhaps TRBD2 as D (6 bases). Trimming removed 7 bases from V and 5 bases from J, with 17 bases in between. CDR1 and CDR2 (germline): LNHDA, SQIVND (reference sequence). The CDR3 loop spans 14 amino acids. The CDR3: CASKRRGFSETQYF. The CDR3 DNA reads as TGTGCCAGTAAGCGGCGGGGCTTCAGCGAGACCCAGTACTTC.

This clone was seen only a few times. The chain has TRBV20-1 and TRBJ1-1; 8 bases are a match to TRBD1. The germline V gene encodes CDR1 DFQATT and CDR2 SNEGSKA (reference sequence). V lost 5 bases to trimming and J lost 13 bases; unmatched junction nucleotides: 9. The CDR3 runs 11 residues. CDR3 DNA: TGCAGTGCTTTGGACAGGGTGAAGCTTTTCTTT. It translates to CSALDRVKLFF.

The genes are TRBV19 and TRBJ1-1; the D is unclear. Deletions cut 1 base from V and 5 bases from J, with 8 bases between. The CDR3 length is 13 residues. Germline V gene sequence: CDR1 LNHDA, CDR2 SQIVND (reference sequence). CDR3 in DNA: TGTGCCAGTAGTATAGGCGCGAGAACTGAAGCTTTCTTT. It encodes CASSIGARTEAFF.

The chain links TRBV20-1 to TRBJ2-7, with D hard to call. The CDR3 extends over 12 amino acids. Germline assignment: CDR1 DFQATT and CDR2 SNEGSKA (reference sequence). The ends were cut back, 3 bases at V and 1 base at J, with 7 bases in the middle. The CDR3 sequence: CSASDSSYEQYF. CDR3 in DNA: TGCAGTGCTAGTGATAGTTCCTACGAGCAGTACTTC.

The V call is TRBV6-4, the J call TRBJ2-7, with TRBD1 matching over 9 bases. There are 15 residues in the CDR3. CDR1 and CDR2 (germline): MRHNA, SNTAGT. V gave up 6 bases and J gave up 2 bases; unmatched junction bases: 8. The CDR3 loop reads CASSAPGTGPYEQYF. CDR3 nucleotide sequence: TGTGCCAGCAGCGCGCCCGGGACAGGGCCCTACGAGCAGTACTTC.

This chain links TRBV28 with TRBJ2-2, with TRBD2 matching 7 bases. Germline V CDR1 and CDR2: MDHEN, SYDVKM. CDR3 length: 15 residues. The junction had 4 bases not matched to a gene; V was cut back by 3 bases and J by 3 bases. CDR3 coding DNA: TGTGCCAGCAGTTTGGGGGGGGTCGACACCGGGGAGCTGTTTTTT. Protein: CASSLGGVDTGELFF.

This rearrangement joins TRBV28 to TRBJ2-3; 14 positions agree with TRBD2. After removal of 8 bases from V and 5 bases from J, the junction contained 18 bases not matched to a gene. CDR1 and CDR2 from the germline V gene are MDHEN and SYDVKM. CDR3 length: 19 amino acids. CDR3 in DNA: TGTGCCAGCCAACCACCGGGACTAGCGGGAGTTCGGGGAGGAGATACGCAGTATTTT. As protein: CASQPPGLAGVRGGDTQYF.